Given below is one TCR beta chain in context. The clone's antigen remains unknown. Base qualities are missing; no much larger clone stands one base away. CDR1 and CDR2 were assigned from the germline V gene as SNHLY and FYNNEI. The CDR3 runs 12 amino acids, cysteine and phenylalanine included. This entry keeps only the CDR3 DNA: 36 bases, framed from base 1. Relative to germline, V is 7 bases shorter and J is 4 bases shorter, with 11 bases between their ends. Participants in the prospective study were enrolled through a virtual design, were aged roughly 18 to 100 years, and lived in approximately 24 United States geographic areas. In the prospective study, participants were assigned to cohorts based on the clinical history participants reported in a screening survey and a study questionnaire. For ImmuneRACE Cohort 3, a participant was defined as recovered based on two consecutive negative NP/OP PCR tests, clearance by a healthcare professional, or resolution of symptoms. Each participant in the prospective study had whole blood, serum and a nasopharyngeal or oropharyngeal swab collected by mobile phlebotomists. Participants in the prospective study had the option to provide additional blood draws and questionnaires over an approximately 2-month period. Prospective study blood samples were shipped either frozen or at room temperature before DNA extraction.

The source of the sample is a study of blood T cell repertoires in COVID-19 (dated by TCRdb to the early 2020s). Some background on the complete study: Samples from collaborators originated in the United States, Italy and Spain and spanned both the acute and convalescent phases of COVID-19. Samples came from the ongoing ImmuneRACE study (first 160 participants) plus 1,254 subjects from 6 global collaborators. The prospective study material was composed of cDNA or gDNA derived from T cells, B-cell-depleted T cells, or PBMCs. Where available, HLA class I and class II types were taken from metadata supplied by the sample provider and were not determined by assay-based typing. The dataset comprised deeply sampled blood TCRbeta repertoires from subjects exposed to, actively infected with, or recovered from COVID-19. A de-identified subject ID, COVID-19 status, age in years and sex were almost always included in the sample metadata. The repertoires were released in a freely available public database meant as a resource for research on the immune response to SARS-CoV-2. Overall study results and their limits: The quantity of clinical and demographic metadata differed by source and by participant and was supplied without curation.

TCRbeta CDR3 regions were amplified from genomic DNA using the immunoSEQ Assay, a bias-controlled multiplex PCR. The source study handled its data this way. The number of nucleated cells in each sample was estimated from the amplification of reference gene primers within the assay. To quantify the absolute abundance of each unique TCRbeta CDR3 rearrangement, sequence reads were collapsed and filtered. For each sample, productive Simpson clonality was calculated by taking the square root of Simpson's diversity index across productive rearrangements. As stored in TCRdb, this immuneACCESS dataset retains in-frame rearrangements with V and J assigned. A fraction of the clones does not appear; measured against another copy, unresolved V genes explain less than half of the discrepancy, and the remainder lacks a known reason. V and J calls and clone size are as listed in that table; D and trimming were resolved from the DNA. The sample data list over 130,000 clones, and about 75% of these were observed just once. Under 3% of the sample rests with the top ten.

The receptor was derived from a woman aged 50 to 60 who had recovered from COVID-19. Sequencing was carried out using PBMCs or T cells enriched from blood (not recorded which). This chain is built from TRBV2 and TRBJ2-7, and the D gene may be TRBD2, 5 bases matching. The sequenced DNA: TGTGCCAGCATAAGGGAGCTATACGAGCAGTACTTC. It codes for CASIRELYEQYF. Reference TRBV2 and TRBJ2-7 genes cover what lies past the CDR3, so the full variable domain is EPEVTQTPSHQVTQMGQEVILRCVPISNHLYFYWYRQILGQKVEFLVSFYNNEISEKSEIFDDQFSVERPDGSNFTLKIRSTKLEDSAMYFCASIRELYEQYFGPGTRLTVT.